The next 26 T cell receptor beta chains were all read from a single sample in a study of T cell changes during pregnancy in multiple sclerosis. Repertoires were generated with immunoSEQ multiplex PCR, while TCRdb's copy carries only in-frame clones and drops some. Of approximately 39,000 clones listed, 90% are singletons. This material consisted of CD4+ T cells from peripheral blood mononuclear cells, taken in the second trimester of pregnancy. Source of these receptors: a female donor with multiple sclerosis, enrolled in a pregnancy study.

CDR3 DNA sequence: TGTGCCAGCAGCCAAGAGGAGGGGCGGAGGGATACGCAGTATTTT. Its protein product is CASSQEEGRRDTQYF. The J gene is TRBJ2-3, the V gene TRBV4-2; the D gene is possibly TRBD2 (6 bases). The CDR3 covers 15 residues. Germline lookup yields CDR1 LGHNA and CDR2 YNFKEQ. V lost 0 bases to trimming and J lost 6 bases, with 13 bases between them.

The chain couples TRBV5-1 to TRBJ2-5; D unclear. Germline values: CDR1 SGHRS, CDR2 YFSETQ. The V and J ends lost 0 bases and 3 bases respectively, with 9 bases between them. The CDR3 runs to 14 residues. The DNA of the CDR3 is TGCGCCAGCAGCTTGGGGTCTACCAAAGAGACCCAGTACTTC. This codes for CASSLGSTKETQYF.

J is TRBJ2-1 and V is TRBV5-1; 9 nucleotides match TRBD2. CDR1 SGHRS and CDR2 YFSETQ come from the germline V gene. V dropped 5 bases and J dropped 6; count of bases not matched to a gene: 15. The CDR3 runs to 17 residues. The DNA of the CDR3 is TGCGCCAGCAGGGTCCCAGTGGGTAGCGGGAGTCCCAATGAGCAGTTCTTC. Its protein is CASRVPVGSGSPNEQFF.

The V call is TRBV7-2, the J call TRBJ2-7; TRBD2 aligns across 12 bases. CDR3 size: 15 residues. Trimming at V came to 5 bases and at J to 6 bases, leaving 8 bases not matched to a gene. In germline, CDR1 is SGHTA, CDR2 FQGNSA. The CDR3 nucleotides read TGTGCCAGCAGCGCAAGACTAGCGGGAGTGCTCGAGCAGTACTTC. Translated, it gives CASSARLAGVLEQYF.

This chain connects TRBV6-1 to TRBJ2-1; TRBD2 matches at 11 bases. The CDR3 extends over 15 amino acids. The V and J ends lost 1 base and 4 bases, in that order; junction bases with no gene match: 0. The germline V gene has CDR1 MNHNS and CDR2 SASEGT. The CDR3 DNA is TGTGCCAGCAGTGAAGGACTAGCGGGGTACAATGAGCAGTTCTTC. Protein sequence: CASSEGLAGYNEQFF.

The chain joins TRBV29-1 to TRBJ1-2, with a weak D call TRBD1 (5 bases). Germline CDR1 SQVTM, CDR2 ANQGSEA. The germline V and J ends were trimmed by 7 bases and 1 base, with 13 bases remaining between them. The CDR3 covers 13 residues. CDR3 in DNA: TGCAGCGCTTCAGGGAGGAATAACTATGGCTACACCTTC. Protein: CSASGRNNYGYTF.

The chain uses TRBV5-1 and TRBJ1-1; tentatively, D is TRBD1 (6 bases). The CDR3 is 14 amino acids. The germline V and J ends were trimmed by 4 bases and 1 base, with 11 bases remaining between them. From germline, CDR1 is SGHRS and CDR2 YFSETQ. CDR3 DNA sequence: TGCGCCAGCAGCCGAGGGGGACAGAACACTGAAGCTTTCTTT. Translated, it gives CASSRGGQNTEAFF.

This sequence joins TRBV28 and TRBJ2-3, with TRBD2 identical over 15 bases. This CDR3 has 16 residues. CDR1 and CDR2 from the germline V gene are MDHEN and SYDVKM. Trimming cost V 5 bases and J 6 bases; bases outside gene matches: 6. The CDR3 nucleotides read TGTGCCAGCAGTACCTTAGGGACTAGCGGGAGGGATACGCAGTATTTT. It translates to CASSTLGTSGRDTQYF. Combining the CDR3 with reference TRBV28 and TRBJ2-3 gives the whole variable domain DVKVTQSSRYLVKRTGEKVFLECVQDMDHENMFWYRQDPGLGLRLIYFSYDVKMKEKGDIPEGYSVSREKKERFSLILESASTNQTSMYLCASSTLGTSGRDTQYFGPGTRLTVL.

V usage is TRBV7-9 and J usage is TRBJ1-3; TRBD1 aligns across 8 bases. The ends lost 5 bases at V and 4 bases at J; junction bases unmatched: 16. Germline assignment: CDR1 SEHNR and CDR2 FQNEAQ (reference sequence). The CDR3 contains 18 residues. This CDR3 reads CASSPGRTGRHSGNTIYF. The CDR3 nucleotides read TGTGCCAGCAGCCCAGGCAGGACAGGGCGTCACTCGGGAAACACCATATATTTT.

This chain joins TRBV7-9 and TRBJ1-1, with a possible D match to TRBD1 (6 bases). The CDR3 consists of 17 residues. Germline assignment: CDR1 SEHNR and CDR2 FQNEAQ (reference sequence). V was pared by 0 bases and J by 4 bases, with 18 bases between. The chain's CDR3 is CASSLAHYRERSTEAFF. The CDR3 DNA reads TGTGCCAGCAGCTTAGCCCATTACAGGGAAAGGAGCACTGAAGCTTTCTTT.

This clone is a singleton in its sample. The CDR3 coding sequence is TGTGCCAGCTCTAAGGCGGGAGGGGACGGGGAGCTGTTTTTT. It encodes CASSKAGGDGELFF. This chain connects TRBV6-1 to TRBJ2-2; 9 bases are shared with TRBD2. This CDR3 region has 14 residues. Germline CDR1 MNHNS, CDR2 SASEGT. Losses at the gene ends were 8 bases for V and 7 bases for J; bases not matched to a gene: 8.

V is TRBV5-1 and J is TRBJ1-1; no clear D. V lost 2 bases to trimming and J lost 1 base, with 6 bases between them. Germline V CDR1 and CDR2: SGHRS, YFSETQ. This CDR3 has 13 residues. This chain's CDR3 is CASSFTENTEAFF. The DNA of the CDR3 is TGCGCCAGCAGCTTTACTGAGAACACTGAAGCTTTCTTT.

The V and J genes are TRBV2 and TRBJ2-1; 7 bases align to TRBD1. Trimming at V came to 4 bases and at J to 14 bases, leaving 14 bases not matched to a gene. The CDR3 is 14 amino acids. Germline V lookup: CDR1 SNHLY, CDR2 FYNNEI. In DNA form, the CDR3 reads TGTGCCAGCAGTGGTAACTATGGACAGGTAAAAAAGTTCTTC. Translating it yields CASSGNYGQVKKFF.

The chain recombines TRBV15 with TRBJ1-6; 8 bases are shared with TRBD1. The CDR3 totals 15 residues. Germline V gene sequence: CDR1 LNHNV, CDR2 YYDKDF (reference sequence). Trimming cost V 4 bases and J 3 bases; bases outside gene matches: 2. The CDR3 protein is CATSTTGDYNSPLHF. The CDR3, as DNA: TGTGCCACCAGCACGACAGGGGACTATAATTCACCCCTCCACTTT.

This chain's CDR3 is CASSYSGGLTEAFF. DNA of the CDR3: TGTGCCAGCAGTTACTCTGGGGGACTCACTGAAGCTTTCTTT. The chain joins TRBV6-5 to TRBJ1-1, with TRBD1 as a possible D gene (5 bases). CDR1 and CDR2 (germline): MNHEY, SVGAGI. The CDR3 totals 14 residues. The ends were cut back, 0 bases at V and 4 bases at J, with 9 bases in the middle.

The CDR3 coding sequence is TGTGCCAGCAGCTCGGGACTAGCGGCCCGATCCTACAATGAGCAGTTCTTC. Translating gives CASSSGLAARSYNEQFF. The rearrangement joins TRBV7-9 to TRBJ2-1; 11 bases agree with TRBD2. The CDR3 runs to 17 residues. V shed 4 bases and J 1 base; nucleotides not matched to a gene: 6. Germline V gene data show CDR1 as SEHNR and CDR2 as FQNEAQ (reference sequence).

V gene TRBV5-6 combines with J gene TRBJ2-6; 7 bases match TRBD1. Unmatched junction bases numbered 8, after V lost 4 bases and J lost 1 base. The CDR3 contains 17 residues. Germline V gene lookup returns CDR1 SGHDT and CDR2 YYEEEE. The CDR3 DNA reads as TGTGCCAGCAGCCGTTTAAAGACAGGGTCTGGGGCCAACGTCCTGACTTTC. Its translation is CASSRLKTGSGANVLTF.

The chain has TRBV7-8 and TRBJ2-7; weak D call: TRBD1 (6 bases). This CDR3 comprises 14 residues. Germline lookup yields CDR1 SGHVS and CDR2 FQNEAQ. V lost 1 base and J lost 6, with 13 bases in between. The CDR3 DNA sequence: TGTGCCAGCAGCTTAGGGAAGGGGGTCGGCGAGCAGTACTTC. Its protein product is CASSLGKGVGEQYF.

V is TRBV29-1 and J is TRBJ2-7; a weak D match, TRBD1 (7 bases). The germline V gene has CDR1 SQVTM and CDR2 ANQGSEA. V lost 7 bases to trimming and J lost 5 bases, with 18 bases between them. The CDR3 is 13 amino acids. The CDR3 DNA is TGCAGCGCCCGGAGGGCAGGGGGGAACGAGCAGTACTTC. This translates into CSARRAGGNEQYF.

The rearrangement joins TRBV10-3 to TRBJ1-5; weak D call: TRBD1 (6 bases). Germline CDR1 reads ENHRY; CDR2 reads SYGVKD. The CDR3 sequence is 14 residues long. The ends were cut back, 6 bases at V and 4 bases at J, with 13 bases in the middle. The CDR3, as DNA: TGTGCCATCAGAGGGGAGGGGGAAAATCAGCCCCAGCATTTT. Translating gives CAIRGEGENQPQHF.

This clone was detected once. The chain joins TRBV19 to TRBJ1-1; TRBD1 matches at 9 bases. From germline, CDR1 is LNHDA and CDR2 SQIVND (reference sequence). V lost 5 bases, J lost 1 base, and 5 bases stayed unmatched. The CDR3 has 15 amino acids. Written as DNA, the CDR3 is TGTGCCAGTAGTCCCACGGGACAGGGGAACACTGAAGCTTTCTTT. Encoded protein: CASSPTGQGNTEAFF.

This clone was observed a single time. The rearrangement joins TRBV11-3 to TRBJ2-2, with a weak D call TRBD2 (6 bases). Trimming removed 1 base at V and 1 base at J, with 10 bases between. CDR1 is SGHNT, CDR2 YENEEA, per germline. This CDR3 contains 16 residues. CDR3 bases: TGTGCCAGCAGCTTAGTGGCGGGGATGAACACCGGGGAGCTGTTTTTT. As protein: CASSLVAGMNTGELFF.

The chain employs TRBV18 and TRBJ2-7, with 12 positions matching TRBD2. J lost 7 bases, V lost 3 bases, and 13 bases had no gene match. The CDR3 has 17 amino acids. The V gene's germline CDR1 is KGHSH and CDR2 LQKENI. The CDR3 reads CASSPTGLAGTLWEQYF. For the CDR3, the DNA is TGTGCCAGCTCACCTACAGGACTAGCGGGGACCCTTTGGGAGCAGTACTTC.

CDR3 nucleotide sequence: TGTGCCAGCAGCCACCTTACAAAGAACGCAGGGAGGAACTACAATGAGCAGTTCTTC. Protein product: CASSHLTKNAGRNYNEQFF. The V and J genes are TRBV27 and TRBJ2-1, with D maybe TRBD2 (6 bases). The CDR3 runs 19 residues. CDR1 is MNHEY and CDR2 is SMNVEV in the germline V gene (reference sequence). V lost 6 bases to trimming and J lost 3 bases, with 27 bases between them.

The chain joins TRBV18 to TRBJ2-4, with 8 bases identical to TRBD2. CDR1 KGHSH and CDR2 LQKENI come from the germline V gene. V gave up 0 bases and J gave up 11 bases; unmatched junction bases: 3. The CDR3 totals 13 residues. The CDR3 sequence is CASSPPRGEVQYF. CDR3 nucleotide sequence: TGTGCCAGCTCACCACCGCGGGGGGAGGTTCAGTACTTC.

This chain joins TRBV7-2 and TRBJ1-2; TRBD1 matches 9 bases. The CDR3 has 13 amino acids. The germline gives CDR1 SGHTA, CDR2 FQGNSA. V was pared by 5 bases and J by 5 bases, with 3 bases of the junction left unmatched. Here the CDR3 DNA reads TGTGCCAGCAGCCTTGGACAGGGGTATGGCTACACCTTC. It is translated as CASSLGQGYGYTF.